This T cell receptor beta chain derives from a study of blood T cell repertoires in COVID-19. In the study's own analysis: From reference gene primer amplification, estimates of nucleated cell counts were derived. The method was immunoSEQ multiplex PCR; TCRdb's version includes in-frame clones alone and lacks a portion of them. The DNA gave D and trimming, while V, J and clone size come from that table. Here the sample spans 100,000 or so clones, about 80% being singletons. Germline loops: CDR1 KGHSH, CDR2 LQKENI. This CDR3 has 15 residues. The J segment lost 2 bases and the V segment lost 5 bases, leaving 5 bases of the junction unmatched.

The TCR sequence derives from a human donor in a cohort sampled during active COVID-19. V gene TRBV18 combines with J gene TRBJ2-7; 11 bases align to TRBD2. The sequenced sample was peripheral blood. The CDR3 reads CASSSGTSGPYEQYF. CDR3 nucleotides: TGTGCCAGCTCATCCGGGACTAGCGGCCCCTACGAGCAGTACTTC.